This record concerns one TCR beta chain sequence. What it recognizes is unknown. V shed 0 bases and J shed 3 bases, with 12 bases lying between them. Looked up from germline, CDR1 is MNHEY and CDR2 is SVGAGI. The CDR3 has 15 residues. This sample is part of a study of shared clonotypes between healthy human individuals. Clones were read by immunoSEQ multiplex PCR, and TCRdb kept only the in-frame ones, dropping some. The data contain 1,400,000 or so clones, around 98.5% of them seen just once; the ten biggest clones take up approximately 0.38%. The study, taken as a whole, reports: Clonotypes not shared had lower generation probabilities than those common to all four donors.

Study donors comprised healthy, HIV-negative adults devoid of recent acute infection or vaccination. This TCR derives from a young man in good health. The chain recombines TRBV6-5 with TRBJ2-7; perhaps TRBD1 as D (7 bases). The sequencing input was naive CD4+ T cells sorted from blood. The sample's subset: CD45RA+ positively selected. CDR3 bases: TGTGCCAGCAGTTACTCGGGGGGACAGTTCTACGAGCAGTACTTC. Translation: CASSYSGGQFYEQYF.